What follows are 28 T cell receptor beta chains derived from one specimen sequenced in a study of shared clonotypes between healthy human individuals. Libraries were prepared by immunoSEQ multiplex PCR; TCRdb keeps only in-frame clonotypes and omits some of them. The sample has approximately 2.5 million clones; under 95% are singletons. The sample taken for sequencing was naive CD4+ T cells from PBMCs. Noted subset: CD45RA+ positively selected. The receptor source for this set is a man aged 18 to 30 in good health. Some clones in this sample may be carry-over from other donors' samples.

The chain employs TRBV28 and TRBJ1-2; D not certain. CDR3 length equals 13 residues. V gave up 2 bases and J gave up 8 bases, with 12 bases separating them. The germline gives CDR1 MDHEN, CDR2 SYDVKM. The CDR3 loop reads CASSLGVNRGYTF. The CDR3 DNA is TGTGCCAGCAGTTTAGGCGTCAACCGGGGCTACACCTTC.

V and J are TRBV7-3 and TRBJ2-2; D is unresolved. The V and J ends lost 3 bases and 6 bases respectively, with 11 bases between them. The CDR3 totals 14 residues. Germline V gene sequence: CDR1 SGHTA, CDR2 FQGTGA. CDR3 residues: CASSFTGPAGELFF. Written as DNA, the CDR3 is TGTGCCAGCAGCTTTACTGGCCCGGCCGGGGAGCTGTTTTTT.

The J gene is TRBJ2-3, the V gene TRBV9; tentatively, D is TRBD2 (5 bases). Germline CDR1 reads SGDLS; CDR2 reads YYNGEE. V lost 1 base and J 4 bases, leaving 19 bases between the germline ends. This CDR3 has 17 residues. CDR3 sequence (DNA): TGTGCCAGCAGCGTATACGGACGGGGTCTAAGGGCAGATACGCAGTATTTT. Amino acids: CASSVYGRGLRADTQYF.

The rearrangement links TRBV2 to TRBJ1-2; D is unresolved. CDR1 and CDR2 from the germline V gene are SNHLY and FYNNEI. The CDR3 covers 15 residues. The germline V and J ends were trimmed by 10 bases and 0 bases, with 18 bases remaining between them. The CDR3 DNA reads TGTGCCACCTCCGTCGTAGTTAGAGCTAACTATGGCTACACCTTC. This codes for CATSVVVRANYGYTF.

CDR3: CASSLTSGRAPFF. The CDR3 DNA follows: TGCGCCAGCAGCCTGACTAGCGGGAGGGCCCCGTTCTTC. The gene calls are TRBV5-1 and TRBJ2-1; 14 bases are a match to TRBD2. Germline CDR1 is SGHRS and CDR2 is YFSETQ. The CDR3 has 13 residues. V trimming: 4 bases; J trimming: 15 bases; junction bases outside the gene matches: 6.

J is TRBJ2-2 and V is TRBV5-1; 10 bases are a match to TRBD1. V trimming: 0 bases; J trimming: 6 bases; junction bases outside the gene matches: 5. The CDR3 has 16 residues. Germline CDR1 reads SGHRS; CDR2 reads YFSETQ. CDR3 residues: CASSLEGQGPPGELFF. The CDR3 region has the DNA TGCGCCAGCAGCTTGGAGGGACAGGGGCCCCCCGGGGAGCTGTTTTTT.

J is TRBJ2-7 and V is TRBV5-1; D is undetermined. The V and J ends lost 6 bases and 2 bases respectively, with 12 bases between them. This CDR3 has 13 amino acids. Germline CDR1 is SGHRS and CDR2 is YFSETQ. The CDR3 region is CASKQDGTYEQYF. The CDR3 coding sequence is TGCGCCAGCAAGCAGGACGGAACCTACGAGCAGTACTTC.

The chain has TRBV5-1 and TRBJ1-1, with 7 bases fitting TRBD1. The germline V gene encodes CDR1 SGHRS and CDR2 YFSETQ. V dropped 7 bases and J dropped 1; count of bases not matched to a gene: 10. The CDR3 consists of 15 residues. The CDR3 loop reads CASSFTGVGNTEAFF. The CDR3 coding sequence is TGCGCCAGCTCTTTCACAGGGGTGGGGAACACTGAAGCTTTCTTT.

The genes are TRBV5-1 and TRBJ2-1; 9 bases match TRBD2. Germline V gene sequence: CDR1 SGHRS, CDR2 YFSETQ. V lost 0 bases and J lost 3; bases outside the gene matches: 10. This CDR3 has 18 residues. The CDR3 is CASSLEETSGRFYNEQFF. The CDR3 coding sequence is TGCGCCAGCAGCTTGGAAGAGACTAGCGGAAGATTCTACAATGAGCAGTTCTTC.

The V call is TRBV5-1, the J call TRBJ2-1; TRBD2 might be the D (5 bases). Germline V gene sequence: CDR1 SGHRS, CDR2 YFSETQ. The CDR3 totals 15 residues. Trimming removed 0 bases at V and 4 bases at J, with 11 bases between. In nucleotides, the CDR3 is TGCGCCAGCAGCTTGGCTCAGAGACTATACAATGAGCAGTTCTTC. It yields the protein CASSLAQRLYNEQFF. The whole variable domain, remainder taken from reference TRBV5-1 and TRBJ2-1, is KAGVTQTPRYLIKTRGQQVTLSCSPISGHRSVSWYQQTPGQGLQFLFEYFSETQRNKGNFPGRFSGRQFSNSRSEMNVSTLELGDSALYLCASSLAQRLYNEQFFGPGTRLTVL.

This clone has a single count. This chain connects TRBV5-6 to TRBJ2-1; 9 nucleotides match TRBD1. The germline V gene has CDR1 SGHDT and CDR2 YYEEEE. The CDR3 contains 15 residues. V was pared by 4 bases and J by 10 bases, with 12 bases of the junction left unmatched. The CDR3 nucleotides read TGTGCCAGCAGCCCCCCACGGACAGGGGATTGGGAGCAGTTCTTC. It codes for CASSPPRTGDWEQFF.

Of note for this clone: This same CDR3 is encoded by further DNA sequences in the sample. The V gene is TRBV18, the J gene TRBJ1-5; 7 bases line up with TRBD1. Trimming took 3 bases from V and 5 from J; bases not matched to a gene: 4. The CDR3 covers 14 residues. Germline loops: CDR1 KGHSH, CDR2 LQKENI. The DNA for the CDR3 is TGTGCCAGCTCACCTGGGCAGGGGGATCAGCCCCAGCATTTT. The encoded protein is CASSPGQGDQPQHF.

The rearrangement joins TRBV5-1 to TRBJ2-3, with 8 nucleotides matching TRBD1. The germline gives CDR1 SGHRS, CDR2 YFSETQ. This CDR3 is built from 15 residues. The ends lost 7 bases at V and 2 bases at J; junction bases unmatched: 9. CDR3 DNA sequence: TGCGCCAGCCACCCGGACAGGGACAACACAGATACGCAGTATTTT. It codes for CASHPDRDNTDTQYF.

The chain links TRBV28 to TRBJ2-7; a weak D match, TRBD2 (5 bases). This CDR3 region has 16 residues. CDR1 MDHEN and CDR2 SYDVKM come from the germline V gene. V lost 3 bases and J lost 2, with 17 bases in between. The CDR3 DNA is TGTGCCAGCAGTTTTGGTTCGGGCGGGTTCCCCTACGAGCAGTACTTC. It encodes CASSFGSGGFPYEQYF. The full variable domain, its missing parts supplied by reference TRBV28 and TRBJ2-7, is DVKVTQSSRYLVKRTGEKVFLECVQDMDHENMFWYRQDPGLGLRLIYFSYDVKMKEKGDIPEGYSVSREKKERFSLILESASTNQTSMYLCASSFGSGGFPYEQYFGPGTRLTVT.

The V gene is TRBV4-3, the J gene TRBJ2-1; D call uncertain. The CDR3 covers 13 residues. The ends were cut back, 0 bases at V and 9 bases at J, with 9 bases in the middle. Germline CDR1 LGHNA, CDR2 YSLEER. In DNA, the CDR3 is TGCGCCAGCAGCCAAGATGAGGCGGCTGAGCAGTTCTTC. It translates to CASSQDEAAEQFF.

The J gene is TRBJ1-2, the V gene TRBV28, with TRBD1 matching 7 bases. V trimming: 6 bases; J trimming: 1 base; junction bases outside the gene matches: 11. The CDR3 loop spans 16 amino acids. The V gene's germline CDR1 is MDHEN and CDR2 SYDVKM. The CDR3 is CASRPWTGVVNYGYTF. For the CDR3, the DNA is TGTGCCAGCAGACCGTGGACAGGCGTGGTTAACTATGGCTACACCTTC.

V usage is TRBV19 and J usage is TRBJ2-3, with TRBD2 matching 10 bases. J gave up 3 bases and V 6 bases, and 3 bases lay outside the gene matches. The CDR3 is made up of 14 amino acids. The germline V gene has CDR1 LNHDA and CDR2 SQIVND (reference sequence). In nucleotides, the CDR3 is TGTGCCAGTAGCTATAGCGGGAGGACAGATACGCAGTATTTT. Translation gives CASSYSGRTDTQYF. Together with reference TRBV19 and TRBJ2-3, the CDR3 gives the full variable domain: DGGITQSPKYLFRKEGQNVTLSCEQNLNHDAMYWYRQDPGQGLRLIYYSQIVNDFQKGDIAEGYSVSREKKESFPLTVTSAQKNPTAFYLCASSYSGRTDTQYFGPGTRLTVL.

V gene TRBV14 combines with J gene TRBJ2-7; no firm D call. V was shortened by 0 bases and J by 3 bases, with 12 bases between the two germline ends. The CDR3 runs 15 residues. Germline lookup yields CDR1 SGHDN and CDR2 FVKESK. This CDR3 is CASSQDLSPGYEQYF. CDR3 bases: TGTGCCAGCAGCCAAGATCTCTCGCCAGGCTACGAGCAGTACTTC.

The chain employs TRBV4-1 and TRBJ1-4; D remains ambiguous. The CDR3 length is 13 residues. V lost 4 bases and J 7 bases, leaving 10 bases between the germline ends. Germline V gene sequence: CDR1 MGHRA, CDR2 YSYEKL. CDR3 nucleotides: TGCGCCAGCAGCCCCAACCAAGGTGAAAAACTGTTTTTT. Translated, it gives CASSPNQGEKLFF.

The genes are TRBV7-6 and TRBJ1-1, with 8 bases that match TRBD1. Germline-derived CDR1 and CDR2 are SGHVS and FNYEAQ. The trim removed 1 base at V and 3 bases at J, leaving 7 bases unmatched. The CDR3 contains 16 residues. CDR3 DNA sequence: TGTGCCAGCAGCTTAGGCGTGGGGACAGGATACACTGAAGCTTTCTTT. It yields the protein CASSLGVGTGYTEAFF.

The genes are TRBV6-5 and TRBJ2-5; D not certain. This CDR3 is built from 13 residues. Germline CDR1 reads MNHEY; CDR2 reads SVGAGI. Trimming took 3 bases from V and 2 from J, leaving 7 bases between them. CDR3 nucleotides: TGTGCCAGCAGTTATAGCCTTCAAGAGACCCAGTACTTC. Translated: CASSYSLQETQYF.

This clone came up a few times. The rearrangement joins TRBV7-9 to TRBJ1-1; 8 bases agree with TRBD1. Trimming cost V 1 base and J 5 bases; bases outside gene matches: 6. Germline V CDR1 and CDR2: SEHNR, FQNEAQ (reference sequence). The CDR3 loop spans 15 amino acids. The CDR3 DNA is TGTGCCAGCAGCTTAGGGACAGGGTGGGGGACTGAAGCTTTCTTT. Translating gives CASSLGTGWGTEAFF.

The rearrangement links TRBV19 to TRBJ2-7, with TRBD2 identical over 8 bases. Germline V gene data show CDR1 as LNHDA and CDR2 as SQIVND (reference sequence). With 7 bases clipped from V and 0 bases from J, the junction kept 8 bases outside the gene matches. The CDR3 contains 15 residues. DNA for the CDR3: TGTGCCAGTACCGTGACTAGCGCAAGCTCCTACGAGCAGTACTTC. It translates to CASTVTSASSYEQYF.

V usage is TRBV9 and J usage is TRBJ2-2; a possible D gene is TRBD2 (6 bases). Germline assignment: CDR1 SGDLS and CDR2 YYNGEE. Deletions cut 3 bases from V and 0 bases from J, with 9 bases between. This CDR3 is 15 amino acids long. The DNA of the CDR3 is TGTGCCAGCAGCGAGGGACTGGCGAACACCGGGGAGCTGTTTTTT. Amino acids: CASSEGLANTGELFF.

The V gene is TRBV7-9, the J gene TRBJ1-2, with 11 bases fitting TRBD1. Germline CDR1 and CDR2: SEHNR and FQNEAQ (reference sequence). After removal of 5 bases from V and 7 bases from J, the junction contained 12 bases not matched to a gene. The CDR3 contains 16 residues. CDR3 DNA: TGTGCCAGCAGCCTCATCGAGGGGACAGGGGGTGGTGGCTACACCTTC. Its translation: CASSLIEGTGGGGYTF.

V is TRBV28 and J is TRBJ2-1; 8 bases match TRBD1. The germline CDR1 and CDR2 sequences are MDHEN and SYDVKM. The CDR3 has 22 amino acids. Losses at the gene ends were 5 bases for V and 3 bases for J; bases not matched to a gene: 27. The CDR3 nucleotides read TGTGCCAGCAGTCCCATCTGGACAGGGCTAGAATGGGTCGAATCACACTACAATGAGCAGTTCTTC. It translates to CASSPIWTGLEWVESHYNEQFF.

The count of this clone is one. This rearrangement joins TRBV6-4 to TRBJ2-3, with a weak D call TRBD1 (6 bases). Trimming took 3 bases from V and 2 from J, leaving 18 bases between them. This CDR3 has 17 amino acids. Germline lookup yields CDR1 MRHNA and CDR2 SNTAGT. The CDR3 loop reads CASSERRDTFSTDTQYF. As DNA, the CDR3 is TGTGCCAGCAGTGAGAGAAGGGACACCTTTTCCACAGATACGCAGTATTTT.

This clone was seen only once. The CDR3 coding sequence is TGTGCCTGGAGGGCAGTGGGTGTGATTAGCTATGGCTACACCTTC. Translating it yields CAWRAVGVISYGYTF. The chain links TRBV30 to TRBJ1-2; D not resolved. Germline CDR1 reads GTSNPN; CDR2 reads SVGIG (reference sequence). The CDR3 runs to 15 residues. Trimming shortened V by 3 bases and J by 4 bases, and 18 bases separated the two germline ends. Looking up the rest from reference TRBV30 and TRBJ1-2 gives the full variable domain: SQTIHQWPATLVQPVGSPLSLECTVEGTSNPNLYWYRQAAGRGLQLLFYSVGIGQISSEVPQNLSASRPQDRQFILSSKKLLLSDSGFYLCAWRAVGVISYGYTFGSGTRLTVV.